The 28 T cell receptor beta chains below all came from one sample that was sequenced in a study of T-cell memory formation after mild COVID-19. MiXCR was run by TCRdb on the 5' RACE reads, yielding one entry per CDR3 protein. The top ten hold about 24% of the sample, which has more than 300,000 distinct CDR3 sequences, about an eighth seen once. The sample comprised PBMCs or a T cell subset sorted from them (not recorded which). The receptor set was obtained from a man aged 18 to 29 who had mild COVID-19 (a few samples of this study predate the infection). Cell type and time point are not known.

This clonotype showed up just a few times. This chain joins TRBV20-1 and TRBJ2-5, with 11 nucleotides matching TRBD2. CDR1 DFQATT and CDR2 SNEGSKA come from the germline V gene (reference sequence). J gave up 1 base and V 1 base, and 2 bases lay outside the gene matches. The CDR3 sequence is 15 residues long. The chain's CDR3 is CSARGGLAGQETQYF. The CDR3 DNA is TGCAGTGCTAGAGGTGGACTAGCGGGCCAAGAGACCCAGTACTTC.

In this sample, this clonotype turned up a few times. As DNA, the CDR3 is TGTGCCAGCAGTTTACCGCCGAATTCACCCCTCCACTTT. It is translated as CASSLPPNSPLHF. The chain couples TRBV12-3 or TRBV12-4 to TRBJ1-6; D is undetermined. Deletions cut 2 bases from V and 7 bases from J, with 6 bases between. This CDR3 has 13 residues.

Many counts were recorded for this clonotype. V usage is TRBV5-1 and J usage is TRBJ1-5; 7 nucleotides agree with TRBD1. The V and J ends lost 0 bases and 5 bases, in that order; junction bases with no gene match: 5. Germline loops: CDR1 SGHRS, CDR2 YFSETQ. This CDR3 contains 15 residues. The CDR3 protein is CASSLVGGEDQPQHF. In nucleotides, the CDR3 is TGCGCCAGCAGCTTGGTAGGGGGCGAGGATCAGCCCCAGCATTTT.

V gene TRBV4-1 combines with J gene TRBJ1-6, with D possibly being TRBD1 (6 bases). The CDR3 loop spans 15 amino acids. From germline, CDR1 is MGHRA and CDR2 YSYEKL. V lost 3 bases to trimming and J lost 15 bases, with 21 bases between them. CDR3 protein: CASSQGTPVVRDLHF. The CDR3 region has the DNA TGCGCCAGCAGCCAGGGGACACCCGTCGTTCGGGACCTCCACTTT.

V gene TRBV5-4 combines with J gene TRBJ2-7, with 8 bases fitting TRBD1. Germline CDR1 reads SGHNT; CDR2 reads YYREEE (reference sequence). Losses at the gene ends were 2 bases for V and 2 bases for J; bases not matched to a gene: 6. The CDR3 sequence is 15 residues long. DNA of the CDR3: TGTGCCAGCAGCTTAGGGACAGGAAGGACCTACGAGCAGTACTTC. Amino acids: CASSLGTGRTYEQYF.

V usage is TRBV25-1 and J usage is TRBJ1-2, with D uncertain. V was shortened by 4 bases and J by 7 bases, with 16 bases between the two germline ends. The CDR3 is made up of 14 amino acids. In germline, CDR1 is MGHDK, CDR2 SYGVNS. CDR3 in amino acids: CASSAPGSIGGYTF. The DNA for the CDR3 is TGTGCCAGCAGTGCCCCCGGGAGTATAGGTGGCTACACCTTC.

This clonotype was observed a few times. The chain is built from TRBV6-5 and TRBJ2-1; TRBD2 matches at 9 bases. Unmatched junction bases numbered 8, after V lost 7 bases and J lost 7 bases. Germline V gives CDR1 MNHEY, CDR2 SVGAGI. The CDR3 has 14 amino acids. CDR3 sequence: CASMAGGPINEQFF. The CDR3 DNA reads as TGTGCCAGCATGGCGGGGGGGCCTATTAATGAGCAGTTCTTC.

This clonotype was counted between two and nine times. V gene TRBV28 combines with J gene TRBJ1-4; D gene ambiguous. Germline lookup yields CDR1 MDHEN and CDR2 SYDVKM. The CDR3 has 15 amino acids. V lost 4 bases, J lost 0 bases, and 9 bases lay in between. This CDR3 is CASSSPGATNEKLFF. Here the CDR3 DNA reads TGTGCCAGCAGTTCACCGGGAGCAACTAATGAAAAACTGTTTTTT.

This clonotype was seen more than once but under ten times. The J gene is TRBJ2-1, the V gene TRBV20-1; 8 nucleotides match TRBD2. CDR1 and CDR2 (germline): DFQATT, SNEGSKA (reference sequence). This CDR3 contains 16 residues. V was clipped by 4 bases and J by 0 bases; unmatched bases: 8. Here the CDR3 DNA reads TGCAGTGCTATTCCACTAGCGGAGAGCTCCTACAATGAGCAGTTCTTC. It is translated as CSAIPLAESSYNEQFF.

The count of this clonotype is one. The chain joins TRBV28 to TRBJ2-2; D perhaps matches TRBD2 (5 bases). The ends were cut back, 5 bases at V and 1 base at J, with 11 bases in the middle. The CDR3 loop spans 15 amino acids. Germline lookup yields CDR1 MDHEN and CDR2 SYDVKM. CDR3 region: CASSTTAGNTGELFF. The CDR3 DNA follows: TGTGCCAGCAGTACAACGGCGGGGAACACCGGGGAGCTGTTTTTT. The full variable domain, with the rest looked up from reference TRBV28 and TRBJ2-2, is DVKVTQSSRYLVKRTGEKVFLECVQDMDHENMFWYRQDPGLGLRLIYFSYDVKMKEKGDIPEGYSVSREKKERFSLILESASTNQTSMYLCASSTTAGNTGELFFGEGSRLTVL.

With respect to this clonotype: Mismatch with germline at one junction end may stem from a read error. Here the CDR3 DNA reads TGTGCCAGCAGCTTAGCGGGCGGCTCCTATGGCTACACCTTC. This sequence encodes CASSLAGGSYGYTF. This chain links TRBV12-3 or TRBV12-4 with TRBJ1-2, with D unresolved. CDR3 length: 14 residues.

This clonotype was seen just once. The CDR3 bases are TGCGCCAGCAGCCAAGATCTCGGGGAGCCCTGGGGCTACACCTTC. Its translation is CASSQDLGEPWGYTF. This chain links TRBV4-3 with TRBJ1-2; D gene uncertain. Germline values: CDR1 LGHNA, CDR2 YSLEER. V was trimmed by 0 bases and J by 8 bases, leaving 16 bases between them. The CDR3 is 15 residues long.

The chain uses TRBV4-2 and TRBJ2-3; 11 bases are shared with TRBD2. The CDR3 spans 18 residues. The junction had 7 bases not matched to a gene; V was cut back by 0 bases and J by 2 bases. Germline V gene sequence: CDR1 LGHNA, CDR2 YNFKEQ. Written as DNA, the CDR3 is TGTGCCAGCAGCCAAGAGTATCTAGCGGGGGGAAACACAGATACGCAGTATTTT. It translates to CASSQEYLAGGNTDTQYF.

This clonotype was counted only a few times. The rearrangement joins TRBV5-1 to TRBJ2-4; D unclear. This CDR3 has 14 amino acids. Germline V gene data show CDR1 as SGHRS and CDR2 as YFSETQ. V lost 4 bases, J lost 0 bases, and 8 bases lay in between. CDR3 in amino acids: CASSPTVAKNIQYF. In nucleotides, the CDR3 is TGCGCCAGCAGCCCCACCGTAGCCAAAAACATTCAGTACTTC.

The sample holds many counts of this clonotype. CDR3 sequence: CSARVLGPYNEQFF. CDR3 in DNA: TGCAGTGCTAGAGTGCTAGGACCCTACAATGAGCAGTTCTTC. The rearrangement uses TRBV20-1 and TRBJ2-1; no clear D gene. The CDR3 extends over 14 amino acids. V was cut by 1 base and J by 2 bases, with 9 bases left in between. In germline, CDR1 is DFQATT, CDR2 SNEGSKA (reference sequence).

The CDR3 nucleotides are TGTGCCAGCAGCTTAACAGGTTCGGGCTATGGCTACACCTTC. Protein product: CASSLTGSGYGYTF. This rearrangement joins TRBV7-9 to TRBJ1-2; possible D gene TRBD1, 5 bases. Between the trimmed V and J ends, which lost 2 bases and 4 bases, there was a span of 11 bases. Germline loops: CDR1 SEHNR, CDR2 FQNEAQ (reference sequence). This CDR3 contains 14 residues.

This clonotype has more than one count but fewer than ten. CDR3 residues: CASSDSGTHGYTF. The CDR3 coding sequence is TGTGCCAGCAGTGATTCCGGGACACATGGCTACACCTTC. The chain has TRBV6-4 and TRBJ1-2; D possibly corresponds to TRBD1 (6 bases). V was clipped by 3 bases and J by 6 bases, with 11 bases between them. The germline V gene encodes CDR1 MRHNA and CDR2 SNTAGT. The CDR3 runs to 13 residues.

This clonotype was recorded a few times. CDR3 protein: CASTSTVNAEAFF. The CDR3 coding sequence is TGTGCCAGCACCAGTACAGTAAACGCTGAAGCTTTCTTT. The V gene is TRBV9, the J gene TRBJ1-1; no definite D call. Germline V gene sequence: CDR1 SGDLS, CDR2 YYNGEE. Trimming removed 6 bases at V and 6 bases at J, with 15 bases between. This CDR3 region has 13 residues.

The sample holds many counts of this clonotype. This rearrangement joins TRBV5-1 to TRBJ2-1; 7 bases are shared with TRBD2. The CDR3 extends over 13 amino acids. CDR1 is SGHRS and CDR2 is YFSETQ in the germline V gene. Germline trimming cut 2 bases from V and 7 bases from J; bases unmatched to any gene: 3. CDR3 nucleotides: TGCGCCAGCAGCTTCCAGGGAGGGAATGAGCAGTTCTTC. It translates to CASSFQGGNEQFF.

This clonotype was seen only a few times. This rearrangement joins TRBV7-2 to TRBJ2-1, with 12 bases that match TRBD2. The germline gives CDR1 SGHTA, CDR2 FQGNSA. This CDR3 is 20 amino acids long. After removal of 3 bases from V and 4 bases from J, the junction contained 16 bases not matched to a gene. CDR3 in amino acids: CASSFFTSGGPQTVYNEQFF. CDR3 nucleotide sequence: TGTGCCAGCAGCTTCTTCACTAGCGGGGGGCCGCAGACCGTTTACAATGAGCAGTTCTTC.

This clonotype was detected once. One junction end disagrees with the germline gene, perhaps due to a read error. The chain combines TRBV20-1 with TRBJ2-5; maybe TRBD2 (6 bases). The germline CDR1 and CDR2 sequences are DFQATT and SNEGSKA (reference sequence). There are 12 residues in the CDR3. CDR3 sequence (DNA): TGCAGTTCTAGCGTTGAGGAGGAGACCCAGTACTTC. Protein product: CSSSVEEETQYF.

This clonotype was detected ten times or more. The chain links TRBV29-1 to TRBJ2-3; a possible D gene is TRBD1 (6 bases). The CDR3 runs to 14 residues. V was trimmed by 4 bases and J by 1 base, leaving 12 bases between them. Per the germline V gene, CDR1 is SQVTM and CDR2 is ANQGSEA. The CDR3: CSVGPGVRTDTQYF. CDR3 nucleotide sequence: TGCAGCGTTGGGCCAGGGGTCCGCACAGATACGCAGTATTTT.

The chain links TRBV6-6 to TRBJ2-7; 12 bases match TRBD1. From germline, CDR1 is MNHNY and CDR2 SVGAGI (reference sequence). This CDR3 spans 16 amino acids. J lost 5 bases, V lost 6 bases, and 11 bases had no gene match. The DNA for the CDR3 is TGTGCCAGCAGCCGAGGGGGACAGGGGGCAGCGGACGAGCAGTACTTC. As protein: CASSRGGQGAADEQYF.

The CDR3 loop is CASSLALTDMNTEAFF. The CDR3 DNA sequence: TGCGCCAGCAGCCTTGCCCTGACAGACATGAACACTGAAGCTTTCTTT. This chain uses TRBV4-1 with TRBJ1-1; the D gene is possibly TRBD1 (5 bases). With 4 bases removed from V and 0 bases from J, the gap between germline ends came to 15 bases. The CDR3 contains 16 residues. The germline gives CDR1 MGHRA, CDR2 YSYEKL.

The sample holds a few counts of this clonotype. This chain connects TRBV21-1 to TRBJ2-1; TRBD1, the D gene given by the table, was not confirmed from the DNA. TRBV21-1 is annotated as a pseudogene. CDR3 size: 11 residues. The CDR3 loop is CATPGGGEQFF. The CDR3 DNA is TGTGCCACCCCGGGGGGGGGAGAGCAGTTCTTC.

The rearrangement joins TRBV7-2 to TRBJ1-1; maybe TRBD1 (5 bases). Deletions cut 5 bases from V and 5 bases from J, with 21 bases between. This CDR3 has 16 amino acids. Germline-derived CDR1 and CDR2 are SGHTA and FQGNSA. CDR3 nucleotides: TGTGCCAGCAGCCCCAGTACAGGCTCTTTAGGAACTGAAGCTTTCTTT. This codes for CASSPSTGSLGTEAFF.

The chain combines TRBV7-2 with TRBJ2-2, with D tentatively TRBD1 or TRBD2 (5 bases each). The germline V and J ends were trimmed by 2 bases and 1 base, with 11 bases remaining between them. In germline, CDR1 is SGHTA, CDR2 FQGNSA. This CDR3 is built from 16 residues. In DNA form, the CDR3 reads TGTGCCAGCAGCTTACGGGGCTTACTGAACACCGGGGAGCTGTTTTTT. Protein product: CASSLRGLLNTGELFF.

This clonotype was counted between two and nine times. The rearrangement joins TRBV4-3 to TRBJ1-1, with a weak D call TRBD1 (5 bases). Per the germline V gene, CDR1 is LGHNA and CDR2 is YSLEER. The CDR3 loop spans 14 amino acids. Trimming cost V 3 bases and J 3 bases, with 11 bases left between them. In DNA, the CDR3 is TGCGCCAGCAGCCAGGGGGAGGCCTACACTGAAGCTTTCTTT. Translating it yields CASSQGEAYTEAFF.